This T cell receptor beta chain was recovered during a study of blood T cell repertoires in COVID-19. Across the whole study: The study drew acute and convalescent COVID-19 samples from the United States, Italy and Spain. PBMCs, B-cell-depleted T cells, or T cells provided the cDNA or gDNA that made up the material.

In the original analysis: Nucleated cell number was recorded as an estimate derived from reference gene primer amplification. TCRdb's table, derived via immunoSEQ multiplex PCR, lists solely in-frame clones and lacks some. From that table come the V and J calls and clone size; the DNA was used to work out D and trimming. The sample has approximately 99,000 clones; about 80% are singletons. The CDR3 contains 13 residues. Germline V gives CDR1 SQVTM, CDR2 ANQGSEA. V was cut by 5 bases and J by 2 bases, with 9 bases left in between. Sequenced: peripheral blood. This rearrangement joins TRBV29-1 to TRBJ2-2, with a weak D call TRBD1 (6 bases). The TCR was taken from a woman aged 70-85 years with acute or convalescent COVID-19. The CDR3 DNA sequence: TGCAGCGTTCCACAGGGTAACACCGGGGAGCTGTTTTTT. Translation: CSVPQGNTGELFF.